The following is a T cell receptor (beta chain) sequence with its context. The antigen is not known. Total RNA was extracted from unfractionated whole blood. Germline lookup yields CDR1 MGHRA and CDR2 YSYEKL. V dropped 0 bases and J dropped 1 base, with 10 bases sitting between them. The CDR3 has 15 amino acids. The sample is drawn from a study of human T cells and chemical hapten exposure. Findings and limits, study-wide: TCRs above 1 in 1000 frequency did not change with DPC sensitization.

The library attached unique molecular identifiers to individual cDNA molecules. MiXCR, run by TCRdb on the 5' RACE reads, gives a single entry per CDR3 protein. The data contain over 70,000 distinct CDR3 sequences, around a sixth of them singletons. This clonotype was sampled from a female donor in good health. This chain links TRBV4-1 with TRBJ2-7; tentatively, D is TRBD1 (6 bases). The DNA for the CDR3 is TGCGCCAGCAGCCAAGAGGGGGCTAAATCCTACGAGCAGTACTTC. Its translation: CASSQEGAKSYEQYF.